A selection of T cell receptor beta chains follows, all from one sample in a study of cytomegalovirus exposure and HLA in healthy donors. Sequencing used immunoSEQ multiplex PCR; TCRdb keeps in-frame clones, though not all of them. The table includes approximately 160,000 clones, roughly 77% detected once. The sample comprised PBMCs. Source of these receptors: a woman under 30 in good health and CMV-seronegative. The CDR3 runs from the conserved cysteine through the conserved F or W. A D gene is named only where the DNA matches it firmly. Where a row states a size, it is once, few, many or the class of an expanded clone; other rows omit it.

V	size	D	J	CDR3	DNA
TRBV12-5	-	TRBD1	TRBJ1-2	CASGLSWTGNYGYTF	TGTGCTAGTGGTTTGAGCTGGACAGGGAACTATGGCTACACCTTC
TRBV18	-	-	TRBJ2-3	CASSPSQLLTDTQYF	TGTGCCAGCTCACCATCACAGCTACTCACAGATACGCAGTATTTT
TRBV27	-	TRBD1	TRBJ2-7	CASSPGTGGFYEQYF	TGTGCCAGCAGTCCCGGGACAGGGGGCTTCTATGAGCAGTACTTC
TRBV27	-	-	TRBJ1-1	CASNGRSPNTEAFF	TGTGCCAGCAACGGAAGGAGCCCGAACACTGAAGCTTTCTTT
TRBV10-3	-	-	TRBJ2-7	CAISEPMASRSYEQYF	TGTGCCATCAGTGAGCCGATGGCTAGCCGGTCCTACGAGCAGTACTTC
TRBV18	-	TRBD2	TRBJ2-2	CASSPFELAGGTGELFF	TGTGCCAGCTCACCTTTCGAGCTAGCGGGAGGCACCGGGGAGCTGTTTTTT
TRBV7-8	once	TRBD2	TRBJ2-3	CASSVSGVWADTQYF	TGTGCCAGCAGCGTAAGCGGGGTCTGGGCAGATACGCAGTATTTT
TRBV5-4	-	-	TRBJ2-5	CASSSPGDKGETQYF	TGTGCCAGCAGCTCCCCAGGGGACAAAGGAGAGACCCAGTACTTC
TRBV7-2	-	-	TRBJ2-7	CASSLALTGEQYF	TGTGCCAGCAGCTTAGCGCTAACGGGCGAGCAGTACTTC
TRBV6-1	-	-	TRBJ1-5	CASSEQDGNQPQHF	TGTGCCAGCAGTGAACAGGATGGCAATCAGCCCCAGCATTTT
TRBV7-9	-	-	TRBJ1-1	CSSGTGFPEAFF	TGTTCCAGCGGAACAGGGTTTCCGGAAGCTTTCTTT
TRBV11-2	-	-	TRBJ2-5	CASSPLGPETQYF	TGTGCCAGCAGCCCGCTGGGGCCAGAGACCCAGTACTTC
TRBV19	-	TRBD1	TRBJ1-5	CASRNYRGAQPQHF	TGTGCCAGTAGAAACTACAGGGGGGCTCAGCCCCAGCATTTT
TRBV5-4	-	-	TRBJ1-3	CASSKQGSGNTIYF	TGTGCCAGCAGCAAACAGGGAAGTGGAAACACCATATATTTT
TRBV19	-	TRBD2	TRBJ2-1	CASSRLAANEQFF	TGTGCCAGTAGTCGGCTAGCGGCGAATGAGCAGTTCTTC
TRBV4-1	-	-	TRBJ1-1	CASSPADSLPNTEAFF	TGCGCCAGCAGCCCCGCGGACAGTTTACCGAACACTGAAGCTTTCTTT
TRBV10-3	-	TRBD1	TRBJ1-1	CAAQGAGNTEAFF	TGTGCCGCACAGGGGGCGGGAAACACTGAAGCTTTCTTT
TRBV10-3	-	-	TRBJ2-4	CAISESKWGGALRSIQYF	TGTGCCATCAGTGAGTCGAAGTGGGGGGGGGCCCTGAGGAGCATTCAGTACTTC
TRBV6-1	once	-	TRBJ1-6	CATVVDRPNDSPLHF	TGTGCCACCGTTGTTGACAGGCCCAACGATTCACCCCTCCACTTT
TRBV18	-	-	TRBJ1-1	CASSPGQNTEAFF	TGTGCCAGCTCACCCGGACAGAACACTGAAGCTTTCTTT
TRBV11-2	-	-	TRBJ1-5	CASSLGESSGSNQPQHF	TGTGCCAGCAGCTTAGGCGAGTCCTCGGGTAGCAATCAGCCCCAGCATTTT
TRBV29-1	once	-	TRBJ1-1	CSVELVVYTEAFF	TGCAGCGTTGAACTGGTAGTGTACACTGAAGCTTTCTTT
TRBV4-2	few	-	TRBJ1-3	CASSLGQGKGNTIYF	TGTGCCAGCAGCCTCGGGCAGGGGAAGGGAAACACCATATATTTT
TRBV10-3	-	TRBD2	TRBJ2-7	CAITFKTGTSGHRPYEQYF	TGTGCCATCACCTTCAAGACCGGGACTAGCGGGCACCGCCCCTACGAGCAGTACTTC